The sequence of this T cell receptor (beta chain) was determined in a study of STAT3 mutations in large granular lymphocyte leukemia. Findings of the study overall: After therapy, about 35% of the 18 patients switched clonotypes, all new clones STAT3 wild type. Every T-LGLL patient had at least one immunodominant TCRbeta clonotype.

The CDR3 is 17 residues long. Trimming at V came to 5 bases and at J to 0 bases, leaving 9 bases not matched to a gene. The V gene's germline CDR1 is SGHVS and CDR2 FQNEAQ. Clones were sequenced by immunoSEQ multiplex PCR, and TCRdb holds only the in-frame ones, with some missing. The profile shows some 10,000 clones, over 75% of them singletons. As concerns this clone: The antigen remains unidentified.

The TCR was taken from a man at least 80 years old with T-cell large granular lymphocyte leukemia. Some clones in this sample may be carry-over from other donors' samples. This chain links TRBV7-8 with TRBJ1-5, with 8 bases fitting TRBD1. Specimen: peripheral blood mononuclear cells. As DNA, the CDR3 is TGTGCCAGCAGCCCAGAACAGGGGGGTGGTAGCAATCAGCCCCAGCATTTT. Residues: CASSPEQGGGSNQPQHF.